A selection of T cell receptor beta chains follows, all from one sample in a study of vaccination and CD4 T cells after COVID-19. TCRdb redid the calling of the PCR reads with MiXCR, one entry per CDR3 protein. Of about 13,000 distinct CDR3 sequences detected, approximately 44% appear once; the ten largest clones hold 10% to 15%. Their specific antigens are unknown. Sequenced: CD4+ T cells from blood, cultured in vitro. The receptors derive from a human donor who had recovered from COVID-19. Both conserved end residues are part of each CDR3. The D gene is left open where the match is weak. Not all rows give a size; the values are once, few, many and, for expanded clones, a class.

V gene	clone size	D gene	J gene	CDR3 DNA	CDR3 protein
TRBV2	few	.	TRBJ1-5	TGTGCCAGCAGGAGTGCGGGAGTTACCAATCAGCCCCAGCATTTT	CASRSAGVTNQPQHF
TRBV12-3/TRBV12-4	few	.	TRBJ2-5	TGTGCCAGCAGCTCGGATTTGCTGGGTTGGCGAGGGGTTGGGGAGACCCAGTACTTC	CASSSDLLGWRGVGETQYF
TRBV20-1	.	TRBD2	TRBJ2-1	TGCAGTGCAGCGACTAGCGGGAGGTCAAATGAGCAGTTCTTC	CSAATSGRSNEQFF
TRBV6-5	.	.	TRBJ1-1	TGTGCCAGCAGTTACAATGGGGAAGGGGCTGAAGCTTTCTTT	CASSYNGEGAEAFF
TRBV7-2	.	TRBD2	TRBJ2-1	TGTGCCAGCAGCTTAAGGGGGGGTGGGACTAGCGGGAGACGATACAATGAGCAGTTCTTC	CASSLRGGGTSGRRYNEQFF
TRBV2	.	.	TRBJ1-1	TGTGCCGACTCAATTACCGGACAGCCTTACACTGAAGCTTTCTTT	CADSITGQPYTEAFF
TRBV7-2	once	TRBD1	TRBJ1-2	TGTGCCAGCAGCTTAGCGAGGGACAGTTATGGCTACACCTTC	CASSLARDSYGYTF
TRBV15	few	.	TRBJ2-7	TGTGCCACCAGCAGGACCGGGGGTCCATCCTACGAGCAGTACTTC	CATSRTGGPSYEQYF
TRBV5-1	.	.	TRBJ2-3	TGCGCCAGCAGCTTGGTAGGAGCGGGGACAAATACGCAGTATTTT	CASSLVGAGTNTQYF
TRBV20-1	few	.	TRBJ1-2	TGCAGTGCTAGCAGCGGACCCTATGGCTACACCTTC	CSASSGPYGYTF
TRBV19	.	.	TRBJ1-2	TGTGCCAGTAGCCAACGGGCCCTTTTGACGCTAGGCTACACCTTC	CASSQRALLTLGYTF
TRBV15	.	TRBD1	TRBJ1-1	TGTGCCACCAGCAGGACAGGGGGAAACACTGAAGCTTTCTTT	CATSRTGGNTEAFF
TRBV4-1	once	TRBD2	TRBJ2-3	TGCGCCAGCAGCCAAGCCGGACTAGCGAAGAACACAGATACGCAGTATTTT	CASSQAGLAKNTDTQYF
TRBV12-3/TRBV12-4	.	.	TRBJ1-2	TGTGCCAGCACCGTTCCCGGGGGTGGCTACACCTTC	CASTVPGGGYTF
TRBV6-1	.	TRBD2	TRBJ2-3	TGTGCCAGCATGGCGGGAGGGCTCGCAGATACGCAGTATTTT	CASMAGGLADTQYF
TRBV18	.	.	TRBJ1-5	TGTGCCAGCTCACCTAATGGGGTTGGGCAGCCCCAGCATTTT	CASSPNGVGQPQHF
TRBV19	.	.	TRBJ2-6	TGTGCCAGTAGTATAGCGGGCAGCGATACCAACGTCCTGACTTTC	CASSIAGSDTNVLTF
TRBV3-1	.	.	TRBJ2-1	TGTGCCAGCAGCCAACCCCGGAATTATTACAATGAGCAGTTCTTC	CASSQPRNYYNEQFF
TRBV25-1	few	.	TRBJ1-6	TGTGCCAGCACTCAGGGGTTAGCGAATTCACCCCTCCACTTT	CASTQGLANSPLHF
TRBV27	.	.	TRBJ2-2	TGTGCCAGCAGTTTAAGGCCCTTGACAGGAGTTGGCACCGGGGAGCTGTTTTTT	CASSLRPLTGVGTGELFF
TRBV7-2	few	.	TRBJ2-7	TGTGCCAGCAGCTTAGCCAGGGCCTACGAGCAGTACTTC	CASSLARAYEQYF
TRBV6-5	few	.	TRBJ1-2	TGTGCCAGCAGTTACGAAGGGTGGGGCTACACCTTC	CASSYEGWGYTF
TRBV5-5	.	TRBD2	TRBJ2-3	TGTGCCAGCAGCTTGGCCCCTAGCGGCGCAAATACGCAGTATTTT	CASSLAPSGANTQYF
TRBV2	.	.	TRBJ2-2	TGTGCCAGCAGTCAACTGACCTTAAAGACCGGGGAGCTGTTTTTT	CASSQLTLKTGELFF
TRBV20-1	large	.	TRBJ1-4	TGCAGTGCTAGTAACAGGGAAGTAGCGAAACTGTTTTTT	CSASNREVAKLFF
TRBV27	few	.	TRBJ1-5	TGTGCCAGCAGTGGATGGGAGGGCCGGGGGAGCAATCAGCCCCAGCATTTT	CASSGWEGRGSNQPQHF
TRBV5-1	.	.	TRBJ1-6	TGCGCCAGCAGCTTGGACGGGGACCCCCGTAATTCACCCCTCCACTTT	CASSLDGDPRNSPLHF
TRBV30	.	TRBD2	TRBJ2-4	TGTGCCTGGGCAGGACTAGCGGGGAGCTCGGGAAACATTCAGTACTTC	CAWAGLAGSSGNIQYF
TRBV19	once	.	TRBJ2-1	TGTGCCAGTAGTACCGGGTTAGGTGAGCAGTTCTTC	CASSTGLGEQFF
TRBV11-2	few	.	TRBJ2-5	TGTGCCAGCAGCGTCCGAGAGACCCAGTACTTC	CASSVRETQYF
TRBV11-2	few	TRBD2	TRBJ2-7	TGTGCCAGCAGCCCCATAGCGGGGAAAGCGTCCTACGAGCAGTACTTC	CASSPIAGKASYEQYF
TRBV12-3/TRBV12-4	.	.	TRBJ1-5	TGTGCCAGCAGTTTATTAGGGGCCGGGCAGCCCCAGCATTTT	CASSLLGAGQPQHF
TRBV23-1	.	.	TRBJ2-3	TGCGCCAGCAGTCTCTCCCCCCCAGGCGCAGATACGCAGTATTTT	CASSLSPPGADTQYF
TRBV28	few	.	TRBJ2-7	TGTGCCAGCAGTTTACCCCAGGGGAATTCCTGGGAGCAGTACTTC	CASSLPQGNSWEQYF
TRBV19	few	.	TRBJ2-1	TGTGCCAGTTCCGACTGGCCCCGGCCCAGGGACAATGAGCAGTTCTTC	CASSDWPRPRDNEQFF
TRBV7-2	.	.	TRBJ2-1	TGTGCCAGCAGCTTAAGGAGGGGTAATGAGCAGTTCTTC	CASSLRRGNEQFF
TRBV6-2/TRBV6-3	medium-sized	.	TRBJ1-5	TGTGCCAGCAAACCCGAAACACCGGGGAATCAGCCCCAGCATTTT	CASKPETPGNQPQHF
TRBV27	.	.	TRBJ2-6	TGTGCCAGCAGTTTAGAAGGGGGCGGGATTAGTGGGGCCAACGTCCTGACTTTC	CASSLEGGGISGANVLTF
TRBV6-1	.	.	TRBJ1-5	TGTGCCAGCAGTGAAAACTTTAGGCAGCCCCAGCATTTT	CASSENFRQPQHF
TRBV30	few	.	TRBJ1-2	TGTGCCTGGACCCCAGTAGGGAACTATGGCTACACCTTC	CAWTPVGNYGYTF
TRBV9	.	.	TRBJ1-2	TGTGCCAGCAGCGTAGAGTCAGAACCACCGAACTATGGCTACACCTTC	CASSVESEPPNYGYTF
TRBV24-1	.	.	TRBJ2-3	TGTGCCACCAGTGATTTGCGCGAGTGGACAGATACGCAGTATTTT	CATSDLREWTDTQYF
TRBV20-1	medium-sized	TRBD1	TRBJ1-2	TGCAGTGCCGTTACTGGACAGGAACACGGCTACACCTTC	CSAVTGQEHGYTF
TRBV28	few	.	TRBJ1-6	TGTGCCAGCAGTTCACTGCGCCGCCATCTTCTCTCACCCCTCCACTTT	CASSSLRRHLLSPLHF
TRBV20-1	.	.	TRBJ2-4	TGCAGTACGTGGGGGCCTAGCGGCTTTGGCATTCAGTACTTC	CSTWGPSGFGIQYF
TRBV20-1	.	TRBD1	TRBJ1-6	TGCAGTGCTAAGGCGTCGGGACAGAGAAATTCACCCCTCCACTTT	CSAKASGQRNSPLHF
TRBV5-1	.	TRBD1	TRBJ2-2	TGCGCCAGCAGCGAAAGACAGGGGAACACCGGGGAGCTGTTTTTT	CASSERQGNTGELFF
TRBV3-1	.	TRBD1	TRBJ2-7	TGTGCCAGCAGCCAAGCCAGGACAGGGGGCTTAGGCGAGCAGTACTTC	CASSQARTGGLGEQYF
TRBV7-8	.	TRBD1	TRBJ2-5	TGTGCCAGCAGCTCGGGACAGCAAGAGACCCAGTACTTC	CASSSGQQETQYF
TRBV19	.	TRBD1	TRBJ1-4	TGTGCCAGTACCGGACAGGGCCTGAATGAAAAACTGTTTTTT	CASTGQGLNEKLFF
TRBV30	.	.	TRBJ1-1	TGTGCCTGGAGTGCAGGGGATAACACTGAAGCTTTCTTT	CAWSAGDNTEAFF
TRBV24-1	.	.	TRBJ2-7	TGTGCCACCAGTGATCCGGCCAGCTCCTACGAGCAGTACTTC	CATSDPASSYEQYF
TRBV20-1	.	.	TRBJ2-7	TGCAGTGCCGCCAGGCCAGGGGCGGGGGAGCAGTACTTC	CSAARPGAGEQYF
TRBV6-5	few	.	TRBJ2-7	TGTGCCAGCAGTTGGCTGGGGGGCGAGCAGTACTTC	CASSWLGGEQYF
TRBV12-3/TRBV12-4	few	.	TRBJ2-2	TGTGCCAGCAGTTCCAGGGGGGGGACCGGGGAGCTGTTTTTT	CASSSRGGTGELFF